The T cell receptor (beta chain) under discussion was sequenced for a study of PD-1 blockade in mismatch repair-deficient tumors. Study-wide background: Patients had approximately 11 mismatch repair-deficient cancer types and were previously treated and progressing. Findings of the study overall: Rapid post-treatment expansion, then contraction, generally preceding radiologic response, marked tumor-resident clones.

Turning to this clone: Its target is not known.

All patients were mismatch repair deficient, assessed by either PCR or immunohistochemistry. Clones were sequenced by immunoSEQ multiplex PCR, and TCRdb holds only the in-frame ones, with some missing. Of some 120,000 clones listed, roughly 86% were seen once; the top ten hold about 13%. The sample here was peripheral blood, taken 44 weeks after starting pembrolizumab. The origin of this receptor is an adult with mismatch repair-deficient cancer.

In nucleotides, the CDR3 is TGTGCCAGCACCCCCGGAGGGGCCTACGAGCAGTACTTC. Its protein is CASTPGGAYEQYF. The chain employs TRBV11-1 and TRBJ2-7, with D tentatively TRBD2 (6 bases). V was cut by 7 bases and J by 2 bases, with 12 bases left in between. CDR3 size: 13 residues. Germline V lookup: CDR1 SGHAT, CDR2 FQDESV (reference sequence).